Presented here are 26 T cell receptor beta chains from one specimen sequenced in a study of early T cells in non-severe SARS-CoV-2 infection. In TCRdb, the 5' RACE reads were re-called with MiXCR into one record per CDR3 protein. The sample carries tens of thousands of distinct CDR3 sequences, around 12% recorded once. Source material: whole blood. All receptors derive from an adult who was a healthcare worker with PCR-confirmed SARS-CoV-2 infection or an uninfected control (not recorded which).

This clonotype turned up a few times. A read error may account for a junction end that differs from germline. The genes are TRBV7-7 and TRBJ2-7, with D uncertain. The CDR3 totals 14 residues. Germline V gene data show CDR1 as SSHAT and CDR2 as FNYEAQ (reference sequence). CDR3 amino acids: CASSPSVASYEQYF. CDR3 nucleotide sequence: TGTGCTAGCAGCCCCTCGGTTGCGTCCTACGAGCAGTACTTC.

The chain links TRBV12-3 or TRBV12-4 to TRBJ2-3, with D perhaps matching TRBD1 (5 bases). This CDR3 has 15 residues. With 5 bases removed from V and 6 bases from J, the gap between germline ends came to 18 bases. As DNA, the CDR3 is TGTGCCAGCAGTGCAGGGCCCACGTACGTGGATACGCAGTATTTT. Translation: CASSAGPTYVDTQYF.

J is TRBJ2-2 and V is TRBV9; D gene ambiguous. The V end was cut by 2 bases, the J end by 4 bases, with 12 bases between. The germline CDR1 and CDR2 sequences are SGDLS and YYNGEE. The CDR3 spans 15 residues. The chain's CDR3 is CASSVSGLGTGELFF. The DNA of the CDR3 is TGTGCCAGCAGCGTTTCCGGATTGGGCACCGGGGAGCTGTTTTTT.

Concerning this clonotype: With a much larger clone just one base away, this may be a read error. CDR3 loop: CSARVTGNTTYF. CDR3 coding DNA: TGCAGTGCTAGGGTCACCGGAAACACCACATATTTT. The V call is TRBV20-1, the J call TRBJ1-3; D is unclear. The CDR3 spans 12 residues. Germline V gene lookup returns CDR1 DFQATT and CDR2 SNEGSKA (reference sequence).

The CDR3 DNA is TGTGCCAGCAGCTTAGTTGCGGGGGGGCCCGCAGATACGCAGTATTTT. Translated, it gives CASSLVAGGPADTQYF. V and J are TRBV7-2 and TRBJ2-3, with 9 bases lining up with TRBD2. The CDR3 runs 16 residues. The germline gives CDR1 SGHTA, CDR2 FQGNSA. The V gene end was trimmed by 1 base and the J gene end by 4 bases; junction bases not matched to a gene: 6.

This clonotype was seen repeatedly, ten times or more. The gene calls are TRBV28 and TRBJ1-5, with 8 bases that match TRBD1. Germline V lookup: CDR1 MDHEN, CDR2 SYDVKM. The ends lost 2 bases at V and 3 bases at J; junction bases unmatched: 0. This CDR3 comprises 14 residues. Written as DNA, the CDR3 is TGTGCCAGCAGTTTACAGGGGGCCAATCAGCCCCAGCATTTT. Translating gives CASSLQGANQPQHF.

This clonotype was seen ten or more times. The chain is built from TRBV29-1 and TRBJ1-5, with a weak D call TRBD1 (6 bases). This CDR3 has 15 amino acids. Per the germline V gene, CDR1 is SQVTM and CDR2 is ANQGSEA. The ends were cut back, 4 bases at V and 6 bases at J, with 19 bases in the middle. This CDR3 reads CSVVESGAGGQPQHF. CDR3 sequence (DNA): TGCAGCGTTGTAGAATCGGGGGCCGGCGGTCAGCCCCAGCATTTT.

The V call is TRBV12-3 or TRBV12-4, the J call TRBJ2-7, with D hard to call. V was pared by 1 base and J by 4 bases, with 14 bases between. This CDR3 region has 15 residues. The CDR3, as DNA: TGTGCCAGCAGTTTAGGGACGGCTCACTCGTACGAGCAGTACTTC. Its translation: CASSLGTAHSYEQYF.

This clonotype was observed a handful of times. The V and J genes are TRBV6-1 and TRBJ2-3, with 11 bases matching TRBD2. V was pared by 5 bases and J by 0 bases, with 4 bases of the junction left unmatched. The CDR3 is made up of 16 amino acids. Germline CDR1 and CDR2: MNHNS and SASEGT. The CDR3 is CASSSSGGYSTDTQYF. The CDR3 DNA reads TGTGCCAGCAGTTCTAGCGGGGGGTATAGCACAGATACGCAGTATTTT.

The sample holds one count of this clonotype. A much larger clone differs by one base, so this may be a read error. The chain couples TRBV5-4 to TRBJ2-5; 11 nucleotides match TRBD2. This CDR3 contains 15 residues. Germline assignment: CDR1 SGHNT and CDR2 YYREEE (reference sequence). DNA for the CDR3: TGTGTCAGCAGCTCGGGACTAGCGGCTGAAGAGACCCAGTACTTC. Its protein is CVSSSGLAAEETQYF.

This clonotype came up many times. This chain links TRBV6-5 with TRBJ2-7; possible D gene TRBD2, 6 bases. The length of the CDR3 is 15 residues. The germline CDR1 and CDR2 sequences are MNHEY and SVGAGI. V gave up 6 bases and J gave up 4 bases, with 19 bases separating them. The CDR3 region is CASSQGSGQPYEQYF. DNA for the CDR3: TGTGCCAGCAGCCAAGGAAGCGGGCAACCATACGAGCAGTACTTC.

In this sample, this clonotype turned up once. The V gene is TRBV4-1, the J gene TRBJ2-3; 7 nucleotides line up with TRBD1. Looked up from germline, CDR1 is MGHRA and CDR2 is YSYEKL. The J segment lost 0 bases and the V segment lost 2 bases, leaving 14 bases of the junction unmatched. The CDR3 covers 19 residues. CDR3 amino acids: CASSQLPMTGTASTDTQYF. The CDR3 DNA reads TGCGCCAGCAGCCAACTTCCAATGACCGGGACAGCTAGCACAGATACGCAGTATTTT.

The CDR3 spells CASSFQSQETQYF. CDR3 nucleotide sequence: TGTGCCAGCAGTTTTCAGTCCCAAGAGACCCAGTACTTC. The chain has TRBV7-2 and TRBJ2-5, with D unclear. The germline V and J ends were trimmed by 6 bases and 1 base, with 9 bases remaining between them. CDR3 length equals 13 residues. Germline V gene data show CDR1 as SGHTA and CDR2 as FQGNSA.

This rearrangement joins TRBV6-1 to TRBJ2-3; 10 positions agree with TRBD1. Trimming took 6 bases from V and 2 from J; bases not matched to a gene: 5. The CDR3 covers 15 residues. CDR1 is MNHNS, CDR2 SASEGT, per germline. The CDR3 coding sequence is TGTGCCAGCAGCGGACAGGGGGTATCCACAGATACGCAGTATTTT. It is translated as CASSGQGVSTDTQYF.

The chain links TRBV20-1 to TRBJ1-1; D unclear. The CDR3 sequence is 15 residues long. The germline V and J ends were trimmed by 0 bases and 3 bases, with 14 bases remaining between them. Germline-derived CDR1 and CDR2 are DFQATT and SNEGSKA (reference sequence). The CDR3 sequence: CSARDQDKGDTEAFF. The CDR3 coding sequence is TGCAGTGCTAGAGATCAAGACAAGGGCGACACTGAAGCTTTCTTT.

This clonotype was seen many times. The chain recombines TRBV28 with TRBJ2-7; D possibly corresponds to TRBD2 (6 bases). CDR1 is MDHEN and CDR2 is SYDVKM in the germline V gene. The germline V and J ends were trimmed by 6 bases and 3 bases, with 15 bases remaining between them. The CDR3 has 14 residues. Here the CDR3 reads CASSPAGTDYEQYF. CDR3 in DNA: TGTGCCAGCAGCCCCGCCGGGACTGACTACGAGCAGTACTTC.

The chain uses TRBV7-9 and TRBJ1-1; D is ambiguous. The CDR3 extends over 19 amino acids. Germline assignment: CDR1 SEHNR and CDR2 FQNEAQ (reference sequence). Deletions cut 2 bases from V and 0 bases from J, with 22 bases between. The CDR3, as DNA: TGTGCCAGCAGCTTATCGCGAACAGCTTTCCCTCCCATGAACACTGAAGCTTTCTTT. The encoded protein is CASSLSRTAFPPMNTEAFF.

This clonotype was observed at least ten times. The V and J genes are TRBV6-4 and TRBJ2-3; 8 nucleotides align to TRBD2. The CDR3 runs to 14 residues. Germline V gene sequence: CDR1 MRHNA, CDR2 SNTAGT. Losses at the gene ends were 0 bases for V and 5 bases for J; bases not matched to a gene: 1. The CDR3 loop reads CASSDSSGGDTQYF. The DNA of the CDR3 is TGTGCCAGCAGTGACTCGAGCGGGGGAGATACGCAGTATTTT.

This clonotype was counted between two and nine times. The rearrangement links TRBV6-2 or TRBV6-3 to TRBJ1-1, with D maybe TRBD1 (5 bases). Trimming left V 8 bases short and J 4 bases short, with 14 bases between. Germline CDR1 is MNHEY and CDR2 is SVGEGT. CDR3 length: 13 amino acids. The DNA of the CDR3 is TGTGCCAGCGGGGTCCCGGGGGGCACTGAAGCTTTCTTT. Translated, it gives CASGVPGGTEAFF.

This clonotype was seen a few times. The rearrangement uses TRBV6-5 and TRBJ1-1; a possible D gene is TRBD1 (5 bases). Trimming removed 2 bases at V and 6 bases at J, with 13 bases between. This CDR3 comprises 14 residues. Germline V gives CDR1 MNHEY, CDR2 SVGAGI. The chain's CDR3 is CASSYGGRGAEAFF. CDR3 coding DNA: TGTGCCAGCAGTTACGGGGGAAGGGGTGCTGAAGCTTTCTTT.

The rearrangement links TRBV28 to TRBJ2-1; TRBD2 aligns across 11 bases. Per the germline V gene, CDR1 is MDHEN and CDR2 is SYDVKM. CDR3 length: 14 residues. The J segment lost 8 bases and the V segment lost 7 bases, leaving 7 bases of the junction unmatched. The CDR3: CASKTLAGGYEQFF. In DNA form, the CDR3 reads TGTGCCAGCAAAACCCTAGCGGGAGGCTATGAGCAGTTCTTC.

There are a few counts of this clonotype. The chain couples TRBV20-1 to TRBJ2-7; 9 positions agree with TRBD1. V trimming: 2 bases; J trimming: 2 bases; junction bases outside the gene matches: 7. The CDR3 loop spans 15 amino acids. The germline CDR1 and CDR2 sequences are DFQATT and SNEGSKA (reference sequence). CDR3 in DNA: TGCAGTGCTAGACCGGGACAGGGTTATCCCTACGAGCAGTACTTC. Encoded protein: CSARPGQGYPYEQYF.

In its sample, this clonotype was seen a few times. The chain uses TRBV20-1 and TRBJ2-7; maybe TRBD1 (6 bases). V was trimmed by 6 bases and J by 1 base, leaving 13 bases between them. This CDR3 contains 13 residues. Germline V gene data show CDR1 as DFQATT and CDR2 as SNEGSKA (reference sequence). CDR3 DNA: TGCAGTGCCTTAGGGACATCATCCTACGAGCAGTACTTC. Translated: CSALGTSSYEQYF.

The rearrangement uses TRBV6-5 and TRBJ1-1; D is unclear. Germline CDR1 reads MNHEY; CDR2 reads SVGAGI. With 0 bases removed from V and 3 bases from J, the gap between germline ends came to 11 bases. There are 15 residues in the CDR3. The CDR3 is CASSYSRPDYTEAFF. CDR3 nucleotide sequence: TGTGCCAGCAGTTACTCCCGGCCAGACTACACTGAAGCTTTCTTT.

This clonotype has only a few counts. The rearrangement links TRBV3-1 to TRBJ2-5, with D possibly being TRBD2 (6 bases). Germline CDR1 reads LGHDT; CDR2 reads YNNKEL (reference sequence). V lost 7 bases and J 3 bases, leaving 12 bases between the germline ends. The CDR3 totals 13 residues. CDR3 region: CASTLRGEETQYF. DNA of the CDR3: TGTGCCAGCACACTGCGGGGAGAAGAGACCCAGTACTTC.

This clonotype appeared a few times. The genes are TRBV2 and TRBJ1-4; D is ambiguous. CDR1 is SNHLY and CDR2 is FYNNEI in the germline V gene. Trimming shortened V by 8 bases and J by 5 bases, and 9 bases separated the two germline ends. The CDR3 runs to 12 residues. CDR3 in DNA: TGTGCCAGCCGCCACTCCAATGAAAAACTGTTTTTT. Encoded protein: CASRHSNEKLFF.